This T cell receptor beta chain came from a study of tissue T cells after allogeneic stem cell transplantation. Assay used: immunoSEQ multiplex PCR; TCRdb lists only in-frame clones, some missing. In the table there are fewer than 1,500 clones, around 72% of which are singletons. Trimming at V came to 5 bases and at J to 7 bases, leaving 4 bases not matched to a gene. Germline lookup yields CDR1 LNHNV and CDR2 YYDKDF (reference sequence). The CDR3 loop spans 12 amino acids. The chain has TRBV15 and TRBJ2-5, with TRBD1 matching 7 bases. This TCR was recovered from a male patient older than 55 with steroid-refractory graft-versus-host disease after an allogeneic stem cell transplant. Some T cells may originate from the graft donor. Sequencing used spleen tissue, obtained at autopsy. CDR3 nucleotides: TGTGCCACCAGCGGACAGGCAACGACCCAGTACTTC. Translation gives CATSGQATTQYF.